This passage covers 13 T cell receptor beta chains from one sample sequenced in a study of T cells after yellow fever vaccination. TCRdb reanalysed the 5' RACE reads using MiXCR and keeps one entry per CDR3 protein. The sample holds 300,000 to 350,000 distinct CDR3 sequences, 3.5% to 4.5% seen once. Here the sequenced sample was PBMCs, taken 15 days after the yellow fever booster vaccination. These receptors were collected from a man aged 18-30 years who received the YFV17D yellow fever vaccine.

This clonotype has a handful of counts. The rearrangement uses TRBV5-1 and TRBJ2-3, with D unclear. This CDR3 has 11 residues. The germline V gene encodes CDR1 SGHRS and CDR2 YFSETQ. Trimming took off 2 bases at V and 6 bases at J, with 4 bases between the two ends. CDR3 bases: TGCGCCAGCAGCTTTGACGATACGCAGTATTTT. Its protein product is CASSFDDTQYF.

In this sample, this clonotype turned up many times. The chain joins TRBV6-2 or TRBV6-3 to TRBJ1-1; D is ambiguous. CDR3 size: 11 residues. Germline V gene data show CDR1 as MNHEY and CDR2 as SVGEGT. Trimming took off 4 bases at V and 4 bases at J, with 4 bases between the two ends. CDR3 amino acids: CASSWGTEAFF. Here the CDR3 DNA reads TGTGCCAGCAGTTGGGGCACTGAAGCTTTCTTT.

In this sample, this clonotype turned up a few times. The chain couples TRBV7-8 to TRBJ1-2, with a tentative D call TRBD1 (6 bases). The CDR3 has 19 residues. Trimming pared 2 bases from V and 1 base from J, leaving 23 bases between. Germline V lookup: CDR1 SGHVS, CDR2 FQNEAQ. CDR3 bases: TGTGCCAGCAGCTTAAGCGACCAGGGACACCCCTTTTATAACTATGGCTACACCTTC. It yields the protein CASSLSDQGHPFYNYGYTF.

At least ten counts were recorded for this clonotype. The V gene is TRBV2, the J gene TRBJ2-5; TRBD2 agrees at 9 bases. Germline CDR1 reads SNHLY; CDR2 reads FYNNEI. The trim removed 5 bases at V and 4 bases at J, leaving 8 bases unmatched. The CDR3 loop spans 15 amino acids. CDR3 sequence: CASSFCRRGGETQYF. CDR3 bases: TGTGCCAGCAGTTTTTGCAGGCGGGGGGGAGAGACCCAGTACTTC.

This clonotype was counted at least ten times. The chain joins TRBV6-1 to TRBJ2-4; TRBD1 might be the D (5 bases). Germline CDR1 and CDR2: MNHNS and SASEGT. Trimming shortened V by 0 bases and J by 12 bases, and 15 bases separated the two germline ends. This CDR3 contains 14 residues. The CDR3 is CASSEAGPTVSQYF. Written as DNA, the CDR3 is TGTGCCAGCAGTGAAGCGGGGCCAACGGTTAGTCAGTACTTC.

J is TRBJ2-1 and V is TRBV7-2, with D unclear. Trimming removed 2 bases from V and 7 bases from J, with 12 bases in between. Germline V gene lookup returns CDR1 SGHTA and CDR2 FQGNSA. There are 14 residues in the CDR3. DNA of the CDR3: TGTGCCAGCAGCTTAAGGGCCTCCGCGAATGAGCAGTTCTTC. Encoded protein: CASSLRASANEQFF.

Ten or more counts support this clonotype. V gene TRBV7-9 combines with J gene TRBJ2-3; a possible D gene is TRBD2 (6 bases). CDR1 and CDR2 (germline): SEHNR, FQNEAQ (reference sequence). The CDR3 runs to 16 residues. V shed 5 bases and J shed 1 base, with 16 bases lying between them. CDR3 residues: CASSPPGVRGTDTQYF. In DNA, the CDR3 is TGTGCCAGCAGCCCCCCGGGGGTCAGGGGCACAGATACGCAGTATTTT.

In its sample, this clonotype was seen many times. The chain links TRBV5-1 to TRBJ1-4, with D uncertain. Between the trimmed V and J ends, which lost 1 base and 0 bases, there was a span of 7 bases. CDR1 and CDR2 (germline): SGHRS, YFSETQ. The CDR3 contains 15 residues. CDR3 nucleotides: TGCGCCAGCAGCTTGCTACCCTCAACTAATGAAAAACTGTTTTTT. This translates into CASSLLPSTNEKLFF.

This clonotype has a handful of counts. The V gene is TRBV7-9, the J gene TRBJ2-6; either TRBD1 or TRBD2 may supply D (5 bases each). CDR1 and CDR2 from the germline V gene are SEHNR and FQNEAQ (reference sequence). The CDR3 covers 18 residues. V lost 3 bases, J lost 0 bases, and 15 bases lay in between. CDR3 sequence: CASSLGDRGHSGANVLTF. CDR3 bases: TGTGCCAGCAGCTTGGGGGACCGGGGCCACTCTGGGGCCAACGTCCTGACTTTC.

The chain links TRBV6-1 to TRBJ2-1, with TRBD2 as a possible D gene (6 bases). The length of the CDR3 is 16 residues. The V end lost 7 bases, the J end lost 1 base, and 17 bases lay between the germline ends. The germline V gene encodes CDR1 MNHNS and CDR2 SASEGT. DNA of the CDR3: TGTGCCAGCACCCAATCCAGGGACTGGTCCTACAATGAGCAGTTCTTC. This sequence encodes CASTQSRDWSYNEQFF.

This clonotype was detected ten times or more. This rearrangement joins TRBV7-2 to TRBJ2-3; no clear D. V dropped 0 bases and J dropped 2 bases, with 6 bases sitting between them. The CDR3 has 14 amino acids. CDR1 is SGHTA, CDR2 FQGNSA, per germline. The CDR3 sequence is CASSLAYSTDTQYF. In DNA, the CDR3 is TGTGCCAGCAGCTTAGCGTACTCCACAGATACGCAGTATTTT.

This sequence joins TRBV27 and TRBJ1-6; unclear D gene. The CDR3 loop spans 16 amino acids. CDR1 is MNHEY, CDR2 SMNVEV, per germline (reference sequence). V was cut by 7 bases and J by 4 bases, with 17 bases left in between. The CDR3 sequence: CASTTLIREYNSPLHF. As DNA, the CDR3 is TGTGCCAGCACCACCCTAATACGAGAATATAATTCACCCCTCCACTTT.

This clonotype was picked up a small number of times. This chain joins TRBV2 and TRBJ2-1; 7 positions agree with TRBD2. CDR1 is SNHLY and CDR2 is FYNNEI in the germline V gene. The CDR3 is 13 residues long. J was trimmed by 8 bases and V by 5 bases; bases with no gene match: 6. The CDR3 bases are TGTGCCAGCAGTAGACTAGCCGTGGATGAGCAGTTCTTC. Translating gives CASSRLAVDEQFF.